This passage covers 30 T cell receptor beta chains from one sample sequenced in a study of blood T cell repertoires in COVID-19. The method was immunoSEQ multiplex PCR; TCRdb's version includes in-frame clones alone and lacks a portion of them. The repertoire consists of 140,000 or so clones, with 80% to 90% occurring once and the leading ten covering roughly 11%. Sequencing was performed on peripheral blood. All receptors derive from a woman older than 75 with acute or convalescent COVID-19.

The DNA for the CDR3 is TGTGCTAGTGGTTTGTATAACAGGGGGGGTCAGCCCCAGCATTTT. Translation: CASGLYNRGGQPQHF. This chain joins TRBV12-5 and TRBJ1-5; 8 bases line up with TRBD1. The CDR3 loop spans 15 amino acids. Germline V lookup: CDR1 LGHNT, CDR2 FRNRAP. The V segment lost 2 bases and the J segment 6 bases; nucleotides outside the gene matches: 6.

The rearrangement joins TRBV7-9 to TRBJ1-2, with a tentative D call TRBD1 (5 bases). CDR1 and CDR2 (germline): SEHNR, FQNEAQ (reference sequence). This CDR3 spans 17 amino acids. V was clipped by 3 bases and J by 1 base, with 18 bases between them. The CDR3: CASSLDLQGPSNYGYTF. CDR3 DNA: TGTGCCAGCAGCTTGGATCTCCAGGGCCCCAGTAACTATGGCTACACCTTC.

There are a few counts of this clone. The chain employs TRBV7-9 and TRBJ1-1, with TRBD1 as a possible D gene (6 bases). Germline CDR1 SEHNR, CDR2 FQNEAQ (reference sequence). V lost 7 bases and J 1 base, leaving 16 bases between the germline ends. The CDR3 length is 15 residues. In DNA form, the CDR3 reads TGTGCCAGCACCAAACGAGGGGGGGCGAACACTGAAGCTTTCTTT. Translating it yields CASTKRGGANTEAFF.

The chain joins TRBV6-5 to TRBJ2-3, with TRBD1 matching over 7 bases. The CDR3 covers 15 residues. The junction had 11 bases not matched to a gene; V was cut back by 5 bases and J by 6 bases. Germline CDR1 reads MNHEY; CDR2 reads SVGAGI. CDR3 protein: CASSPVSTGVDTQYF. DNA for the CDR3: TGTGCCAGCAGTCCTGTTAGTACAGGGGTGGATACGCAGTATTTT.

The chain couples TRBV27 to TRBJ1-2; D is undetermined. The CDR3 extends over 15 amino acids. V shed 7 bases and J shed 3 bases, with 18 bases lying between them. Looked up from germline, CDR1 is MNHEY and CDR2 is SMNVEV (reference sequence). The CDR3 here is CASTQNRRAHYGYTF. CDR3 bases: TGTGCCAGCACCCAAAATCGGAGGGCTCACTATGGCTACACCTTC.

The chain couples TRBV2 to TRBJ2-7; maybe TRBD2 (5 bases). Germline CDR1 and CDR2: SNHLY and FYNNEI. This CDR3 comprises 13 residues. V shed 4 bases and J shed 1 base, with 8 bases lying between them. The CDR3 nucleotides read TGTGCCAGCAGTGTTGCGGGTTCCTACGAGCAGTACTTC. It yields the protein CASSVAGSYEQYF.

The chain joins TRBV5-5 to TRBJ2-7; 8 bases line up with TRBD2. CDR3 length equals 14 residues. V dropped 2 bases and J dropped 2; count of bases not matched to a gene: 3. The germline V gene encodes CDR1 SGHKS and CDR2 YYEKEE (reference sequence). CDR3 sequence (DNA): TGTGCCAGCAGCTTAGGGACTAGGACCTACGAGCAGTACTTC. It yields the protein CASSLGTRTYEQYF.

The V and J genes are TRBV4-1 and TRBJ2-7; a possible D gene is TRBD2 (7 bases). This CDR3 is 15 amino acids long. V lost 3 bases to trimming and J lost 5 bases, with 17 bases between them. The germline V gene encodes CDR1 MGHRA and CDR2 YSYEKL. The CDR3 region is CASSHIRGDYDEQYF. In nucleotides, the CDR3 is TGCGCCAGCAGCCACATAAGGGGGGACTACGACGAGCAGTACTTC.

This clone is a singleton in its sample. CDR3 sequence: CASQRPGELRAFF. The CDR3 DNA reads as TGTGCCAGCCAGCGGCCCGGAGAGTTGCGAGCTTTCTTT. The chain employs TRBV28 and TRBJ1-1; D is unclear. Germline values: CDR1 MDHEN, CDR2 SYDVKM. The CDR3 runs 13 residues. Trimming stripped 8 bases from V and 10 bases from J, with 20 bases between. Full variable domain (rest looked up from reference TRBV28 and TRBJ1-1): DVKVTQSSRYLVKRTGEKVFLECVQDMDHENMFWYRQDPGLGLRLIYFSYDVKMKEKGDIPEGYSVSREKKERFSLILESASTNQTSMYLCASQRPGELRAFFGQGTRLTVV.

CDR3 DNA: TGTGCCTGGCGGAGAGGGGGCGCGGGGAATTCACCCCTCCACTTT. Its protein product is CAWRRGGAGNSPLHF. The chain is built from TRBV30 and TRBJ1-6; TRBD1 agrees at 7 bases. CDR1 GTSNPN and CDR2 SVGIG come from the germline V gene (reference sequence). This CDR3 is 15 amino acids long. Trimming took 5 bases from V and 7 from J; bases not matched to a gene: 11.

This chain joins TRBV6-2 or TRBV6-3 and TRBJ2-2, with D tentatively TRBD1 (6 bases). Trimming took off 6 bases at V and 2 bases at J, with 16 bases between the two ends. The CDR3 has 16 amino acids. The germline V gene encodes CDR1 MNHEY and CDR2 SVGEGT. In DNA, the CDR3 is TGTGCCAGCAGACCTTTCAGGGGCGCCAACACCGGGGAGCTGTTTTTT. Its translation is CASRPFRGANTGELFF.

The gene calls are TRBV2 and TRBJ1-4; TRBD1 is a possible D gene (5 bases). Germline CDR1 SNHLY, CDR2 FYNNEI. The V gene lost 8 bases and the J gene lost 8 bases, with 24 bases spanning the gap. CDR3 length: 16 amino acids. The DNA for the CDR3 is TGTGCCAGCGGCCTTAGGCGGGGCCAGGGAAGGGAAAAACTGTTTTTT. Its translation: CASGLRRGQGREKLFF.

The chain has TRBV5-1 and TRBJ2-2, with D perhaps TRBD1 (6 bases). The CDR3 is 15 residues long. Trimming shortened V by 7 bases and J by 0 bases, and 13 bases separated the two germline ends. Germline lookup yields CDR1 SGHRS and CDR2 YFSETQ. CDR3 sequence (DNA): TGCGCCAGCCTCTCCGGACAGACGAACACCGGGGAGCTGTTTTTT. Its protein product is CASLSGQTNTGELFF.

V usage is TRBV10-3 and J usage is TRBJ1-1, with TRBD1 matching 7 bases. Germline CDR1 reads ENHRY; CDR2 reads SYGVKD. Losses at the gene ends were 8 bases for V and 4 bases for J; bases not matched to a gene: 4. The CDR3 consists of 12 residues. The CDR3 sequence is CAIGQVGTEAFF. CDR3 in DNA: TGTGCCATCGGACAGGTAGGCACTGAAGCTTTCTTT.

V usage is TRBV5-1 and J usage is TRBJ1-1; 12 bases are a match to TRBD1. The V gene end was trimmed by 5 bases and the J gene end by 6 bases; junction bases not matched to a gene: 5. This CDR3 has 14 residues. Germline CDR1 SGHRS, CDR2 YFSETQ. CDR3 residues: CASRAGTGGPEAFF. CDR3 DNA: TGCGCCAGCAGGGCCGGGACAGGGGGCCCTGAAGCTTTCTTT.

This chain uses TRBV30 with TRBJ1-1; no clear D. Per germline, CDR1 GTSNPN and CDR2 SVGIG (reference sequence). The CDR3 sequence is 11 residues long. Between the trimmed V and J ends, which lost 1 base and 7 bases, there was a span of 7 bases. DNA of the CDR3: TGTGCCTGGAGTGATCGTAGTGAAGCTTTCTTT. It specifies CAWSDRSEAFF.

The J gene is TRBJ2-5, the V gene TRBV14; 8 nucleotides match TRBD1. The CDR3 consists of 14 residues. From germline, CDR1 is SGHDN and CDR2 FVKESK. The J segment lost 9 bases and the V segment lost 1 base, leaving 7 bases of the junction unmatched. The CDR3 sequence is CASSQAVTGEAQYF. DNA of the CDR3: TGTGCCAGCAGCCAAGCCGTGACAGGGGAGGCCCAGTACTTC.

This sequence joins TRBV9 and TRBJ2-2, with 11 bases matching TRBD1. Germline trimming cut 4 bases from V and 3 bases from J; bases unmatched to any gene: 2. The CDR3 covers 15 residues. The germline V gene encodes CDR1 SGDLS and CDR2 YYNGEE. The CDR3 region is CASSQGQGDTGELFF. CDR3 DNA: TGTGCCAGCAGCCAGGGACAGGGGGACACCGGGGAGCTGTTTTTT.

The chain uses TRBV3-1 (or the pseudogene TRBV3-2) and TRBJ2-1; D is unresolved. Trimming removed 1 base at V and 3 bases at J, with 7 bases between. Per the germline V gene, CDR1 is LGHDT and CDR2 is YNNKEL (reference sequence). The CDR3 spans 14 residues. Here the CDR3 DNA reads TGTGCCAGCAGCCAAGGACTGGTCTACAATGAGCAGTTCTTC. Encoded protein: CASSQGLVYNEQFF.

Details on this clone: At one boundary the junction diverges from the germline segment, which might be a read error. The chain uses TRBV7-2 and TRBJ1-6; no firm D call. The CDR3 runs 15 residues. CDR1 is SGHTA and CDR2 is FQGNSA in the germline V gene. The CDR3 region has the DNA TGTGCCAGCACCTTAAACGACGGGTATAATTCACCCCTCCACTTT. Amino acid sequence: CASTLNDGYNSPLHF.

The V and J genes are TRBV7-2 and TRBJ1-4; TRBD1 is a possible D gene (5 bases). This CDR3 comprises 14 residues. Germline V CDR1 and CDR2: SGHTA, FQGNSA. The germline V and J ends were trimmed by 2 bases and 4 bases, with 8 bases remaining between them. CDR3 protein: CASSLTGNNEKLFF. CDR3 DNA sequence: TGTGCCAGCAGCTTAACAGGCAATAATGAAAAACTGTTTTTT.

This rearrangement joins TRBV21-1 to TRBJ2-3; no DNA check was done on the table's D call, TRBD2. TRBV21-1 is a known pseudogene. The CDR3 spans 16 residues. Written as DNA, the CDR3 is TGTGCCAGCAGCACGTACGGGGGGCGGTCCTCAGATACGCAGTATTTT. This codes for CASSTYGGRSSDTQYF.

The chain uses TRBV5-6 and TRBJ1-4, with a weak D call TRBD1 (5 bases). This CDR3 region has 14 residues. Looked up from germline, CDR1 is SGHDT and CDR2 is YYEEEE. Deletions cut 4 bases from V and 2 bases from J, with 9 bases between. CDR3 bases: TGTGCCAGCAGCCAAAGACAGACTAATGAAAAACTGTTTTTT. Encoded protein: CASSQRQTNEKLFF.

The V gene is TRBV11-1, the J gene TRBJ2-7; weak D call: TRBD1 (6 bases). The CDR3 is 14 amino acids. Germline CDR1 SGHAT, CDR2 FQDESV (reference sequence). Trimming stripped 2 bases from V and 3 bases from J, with 11 bases between. The CDR3: CASSLTGTNYEQYF. The CDR3 region has the DNA TGTGCCAGCAGCTTAACGGGGACAAACTACGAGCAGTACTTC.

This chain uses TRBV6-5 with TRBJ2-7; the D is unclear. The CDR3 is 14 amino acids. V shed 0 bases and J shed 3 bases, with 9 bases lying between them. CDR1 MNHEY and CDR2 SVGAGI come from the germline V gene. The CDR3 nucleotides read TGTGCCAGCAGTTACTCGAGGAACATCTACGAGCAGTACTTC. This translates into CASSYSRNIYEQYF.

V and J are TRBV5-1 and TRBJ2-3; 14 bases are a match to TRBD2. Germline loops: CDR1 SGHRS, CDR2 YFSETQ. The CDR3 is 15 amino acids. Losses at the gene ends were 4 bases for V and 5 bases for J; bases not matched to a gene: 3. CDR3 nucleotide sequence: TGCGCCAGCAGCACAGGGACTAGCGGGGGAGATACGCAGTATTTT. Residues: CASSTGTSGGDTQYF.

The chain has TRBV6-5 and TRBJ2-3, with 8 positions matching TRBD2. Unmatched junction bases numbered 5, after V lost 0 bases and J lost 6 bases. Germline V lookup: CDR1 MNHEY, CDR2 SVGAGI. There are 15 residues in the CDR3. The CDR3, as DNA: TGTGCCAGCAGTTACTCGACCGGGGGGGGTGATACGCAGTATTTT. Encoded protein: CASSYSTGGGDTQYF.

CDR3 protein: CASSIGQGTYGYTF. CDR3 bases: TGTGCCAGCAGCATAGGACAGGGAACCTATGGCTACACCTTC. This chain uses TRBV5-4 with TRBJ1-2; 8 bases line up with TRBD1. V lost 4 bases to trimming and J lost 4 bases; unmatched junction nucleotides: 6. Germline loops: CDR1 SGHNT, CDR2 YYREEE (reference sequence). There are 14 residues in the CDR3.

CDR3 residues: CASSEIRTVSEQFF. The CDR3 DNA is TGTGCCAGCAGTGAAATAAGGACAGTGAGTGAGCAGTTCTTC. V usage is TRBV6-1 and J usage is TRBJ2-1, with D perhaps matching TRBD1 (6 bases). V shed 2 bases and J shed 9 bases, with 14 bases lying between them. The CDR3 is 14 residues long. Germline loops: CDR1 MNHNS, CDR2 SASEGT.

The genes are TRBV2 and TRBJ2-5; D uncertain. V was pared by 6 bases and J by 1 base, with 15 bases between. Germline V CDR1 and CDR2: SNHLY, FYNNEI. CDR3 length: 15 amino acids. The CDR3 bases are TGTGCCAGCAGCCCCCCGTTGGCAGGCCAAGAGACCCAGTACTTC. Amino acids: CASSPPLAGQETQYF.